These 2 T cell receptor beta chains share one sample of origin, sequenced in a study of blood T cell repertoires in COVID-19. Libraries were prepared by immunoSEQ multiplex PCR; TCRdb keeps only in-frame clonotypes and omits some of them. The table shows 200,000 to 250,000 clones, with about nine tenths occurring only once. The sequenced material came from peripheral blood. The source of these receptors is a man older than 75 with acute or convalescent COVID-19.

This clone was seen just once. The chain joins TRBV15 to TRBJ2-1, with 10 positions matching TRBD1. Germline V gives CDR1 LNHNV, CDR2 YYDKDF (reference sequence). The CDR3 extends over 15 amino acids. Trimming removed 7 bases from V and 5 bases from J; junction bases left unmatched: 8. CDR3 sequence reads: CATTRDRGPNNEQFF. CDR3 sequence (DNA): TGTGCCACCACCCGGGACAGGGGCCCCAACAATGAGCAGTTCTTC. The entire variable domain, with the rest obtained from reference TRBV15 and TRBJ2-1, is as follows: DAMVIQNPRYQVTQFGKPVTLSCSQTLNHNVMYWYQQKSSQAPKLLFHYYDKDFNNEADTPDNFQSRRPNTSFCFLDIRSPGLGDTAMYLCATTRDRGPNNEQFFGPGTRLTVL.

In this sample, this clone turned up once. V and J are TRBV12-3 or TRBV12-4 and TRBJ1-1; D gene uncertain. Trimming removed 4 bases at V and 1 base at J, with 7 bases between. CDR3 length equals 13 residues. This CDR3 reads CASSWGGNTEAFF. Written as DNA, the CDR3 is TGTGCCAGCAGTTGGGGAGGGAACACTGAAGCTTTCTTT.